The 2 T cell receptor beta chains given below trace back to one sample, sequenced in a study of blood T cell repertoires in COVID-19. Profiling relied on immunoSEQ multiplex PCR, and the TCRdb table lists in-frame clones only, not all of them. The sample lists 200,000 to 250,000 clones; 82% were seen once. Sequencing was performed on PBMCs or T cells enriched from blood (not recorded which). These receptors all stem from a woman aged 55-70 years who had recovered from COVID-19.

This chain connects TRBV6-2 or TRBV6-3 to TRBJ1-2; 10 bases are shared with TRBD1. The CDR3 consists of 15 residues. Looked up from germline, CDR1 is MNHEY and CDR2 is SVGEGT. Trimming removed 4 bases from V and 2 bases from J; junction bases left unmatched: 4. The DNA of the CDR3 is TGTGCCAGCAGTTTCGGACAGGGGGAGAACTATGGCTACACCTTC. Its translation: CASSFGQGENYGYTF.

The gene calls are TRBV7-9 and TRBJ1-4; 9 nucleotides line up with TRBD1. This CDR3 has 15 amino acids. Germline CDR1 is SEHNR and CDR2 is FQNEAQ (reference sequence). V gave up 1 base and J gave up 5 bases; unmatched junction bases: 2. The CDR3 loop is CASSLEGTGNEKLFF. The CDR3 DNA follows: TGTGCCAGCAGCTTAGAGGGGACAGGGAATGAAAAACTGTTTTTT.